This TCR beta chain was identified during a study of blood T cell repertoires in COVID-19. Looking at the study overall: Collection of acute and convalescent COVID-19 samples took place in the United States, Italy and Spain. Nucleic acid was either cDNA or gDNA, and it came from T cells, B-cell-depleted T cells, or PBMCs.

This clone turned up a few times. Seattle researchers signed up patients amid active infection and tracked them longitudinally. Original data processing: Reference gene primer amplification gave nucleated cell count estimates. TCRdb keeps only in-frame clones here, not all; method: immunoSEQ multiplex PCR. For V, J and clone size, that table is used; D and trimming come from the DNA. Of under 150,000 clones in the sample, more than 70% were seen once. Germline CDR1 SNHLY, CDR2 FYNNEI. The CDR3 contains 15 residues. Germline trimming cut 6 bases from V and 0 bases from J; bases unmatched to any gene: 7.

The genes are TRBV2 and TRBJ1-2; TRBD1 matches at 7 bases. The source material was peripheral blood. The receptor was isolated from a woman aged 55 to 70 with COVID-19, enrolled during active disease. The CDR3 sequence: CASSLQQGANYGYTF. The DNA for the CDR3 is TGTGCCAGCAGCCTCCAGCAGGGGGCTAACTATGGCTACACCTTC.